A selection of T cell receptor beta chains follows, all from one sample in a study of identical twins' blood T cells. TCRdb re-called the 5' RACE reads with MiXCR, one entry per CDR3 protein. The table has hundreds of thousands of distinct CDR3 sequences, around 30% seen once. The sequenced sample was PBMCs. These receptors all come from a woman aged 18 to 55 in good health. CDR3s include the opening cysteine and the closing phenylalanine or tryptophan. A D gene is named only where the DNA matches it firmly. Clone size is stated in some rows and not others, as once, few, many or a class when expanded.

cdr3_nt	cdr3_aa	clone_size	v_call	j_call	d_call
TGTGCCAGCTCACCACCCCGGGGGCCTGCCTACGAGCAGTACTTC	CASSPPRGPAYEQYF	-	TRBV18	TRBJ2-7	-
TGCAGCGTGGGACAGGCGGGGGGTCAGCCCCAGCATTTT	CSVGQAGGQPQHF	-	TRBV29-1	TRBJ1-5	TRBD1
TGTGCCACCCGGGGGGGGACGAACACTGAAGCTTTCTTT	CATRGGTNTEAFF	-	TRBV7-9	TRBJ1-1	-
TGTGCCAGCAGCCGAGGACCCGCCTATGGCTACACCTTC	CASSRGPAYGYTF	many	TRBV3-1	TRBJ1-2	-
TGCAGTGCTAGGAGGACTAGTAGGGCCGATGAGCAGTTCTTC	CSARRTSRADEQFF	few	TRBV20-1	TRBJ2-1	TRBD2
TGCGCCAGCAGCTTTGCTTCGGGGACCCCCTACGAGCAGTACTTC	CASSFASGTPYEQYF	-	TRBV5-1	TRBJ2-7	-
TGTGCCAGCAGCGAACACCTTCGAGGCACTGAAGCTTTCTTT	CASSEHLRGTEAFF	-	TRBV7-9	TRBJ1-1	-
TGTGCCAGCAGCCAGAGTACACCCTCCTACGAGCAGTACTTC	CASSQSTPSYEQYF	-	TRBV3-1	TRBJ2-7	-
TGTGCCAGCAGTTACCAGGGGGCGGATGGCACTGAAGCTTTCTTT	CASSYQGADGTEAFF	-	TRBV6-6	TRBJ1-1	TRBD1
TGTGCCACCAGCAGAGATAGGCTTGTCAGCAATCAGCCCCAGCATTTT	CATSRDRLVSNQPQHF	once	TRBV15	TRBJ1-5	-
TGTGCCAGCAGCTTGTACGTCCAGGGGGGAACTGAAGCTTTCTTT	CASSLYVQGGTEAFF	-	TRBV5-6	TRBJ1-1	TRBD1
TGCGCCAGCAGCTTGGGTCTAGACTACGAGCAGTACTTC	CASSLGLDYEQYF	few	TRBV5-1	TRBJ2-7	-
TGTGCCAGTAGAGTCATGAGCTCTGGAAACACCATATATTTT	CASRVMSSGNTIYF	-	TRBV19	TRBJ1-3	-
TGTGCCAGCAGTGAATGGGGGGCCCCGAACACTGAAGCTTTCTTT	CASSEWGAPNTEAFF	few	TRBV25-1	TRBJ1-1	-
TGTGCCAGCAGTACCCGGGACAGGGACACTGAAGCTTTCTTT	CASSTRDRDTEAFF	-	TRBV6-6	TRBJ1-1	TRBD1
TGTGCCAGCAGCTTAGTGGTCACCGGGCGCACCGGGGAGCTGTTTTTT	CASSLVVTGRTGELFF	-	TRBV11-2	TRBJ2-2	-
TGCGCCAGCAGCTTGTTTTCTCCCGGGGAGCTGTTTTTT	CASSLFSPGELFF	-	TRBV5-1	TRBJ2-2	-
TGTGCCAGCAGTGAATTCGGGAGGACAGATACGCAGTATTTT	CASSEFGRTDTQYF	-	TRBV6-1	TRBJ2-3	TRBD2
TGTGCCTGGAGTTTCACTAGCGCAGGCTGCGAGCAGTACTTC	CAWSFTSAGCEQYF	-	TRBV30	TRBJ2-7	TRBD2
TGTGCCAGCAGCTTAATCGGGACAGAAGGCTACACCTTC	CASSLIGTEGYTF	-	TRBV11-2	TRBJ1-2	TRBD1